Below, 22 T cell receptor beta chains from the same sample are listed, as sequenced in a study of blood T cell repertoires in COVID-19. The table came from immunoSEQ multiplex PCR; TCRdb's copy has only in-frame clones and leaves some out. Among some 260,000 clones listed, about 91% were seen once. Sequencing was carried out using peripheral blood. Every receptor here comes from a woman aged 30 to 39 with COVID-19, enrolled during active disease.

The chain has TRBV7-2 and TRBJ1-2; 7 bases line up with TRBD1. The V segment lost 5 bases and the J segment 2 bases; nucleotides outside the gene matches: 8. This CDR3 spans 15 amino acids. Germline V gene sequence: CDR1 SGHTA, CDR2 FQGNSA. The CDR3 region has the DNA TGTGCCAGCAGCCTGAGCCCGGACAGGAACTATGGCTACACCTTC. The encoded protein is CASSLSPDRNYGYTF.

The chain combines TRBV29-1 with TRBJ1-1, with 7 bases identical to TRBD1. In germline, CDR1 is SQVTM, CDR2 ANQGSEA. This CDR3 spans 13 amino acids. Trimming took 4 bases from V and 2 from J; bases not matched to a gene: 4. In DNA form, the CDR3 reads TGCAGCGTTGGACAGGGTAGAAACACTGAAGCTTTCTTT. Amino acids: CSVGQGRNTEAFF.

This chain joins TRBV27 and TRBJ2-7; 10 bases fit TRBD1. The V segment lost 8 bases and the J segment 2 bases; nucleotides outside the gene matches: 6. Germline V gene sequence: CDR1 MNHEY, CDR2 SMNVEV (reference sequence). The CDR3 has 14 residues. In nucleotides, the CDR3 is TGTGCCAGCCGGACCGGGACAGGGGCCTACGAGCAGTACTTC. As protein: CASRTGTGAYEQYF.

The DNA of the CDR3 is TGTGCCAGCAGCTTGGGACAGGGGGCGGAGACCCAGTACTTC. This codes for CASSLGQGAETQYF. V and J are TRBV7-2 and TRBJ2-5; TRBD1 matches 12 bases. The germline gives CDR1 SGHTA, CDR2 FQGNSA. After removal of 3 bases from V and 5 bases from J, the junction contained 1 base not matched to a gene. CDR3 size: 14 residues.

This chain connects TRBV30 to TRBJ2-1; 11 bases map to TRBD2. The germline gives CDR1 GTSNPN, CDR2 SVGIG (reference sequence). The CDR3 is made up of 16 amino acids. The V gene end was trimmed by 1 base and the J gene end by 7 bases; junction bases not matched to a gene: 9. CDR3 DNA sequence: TGTGCCTGGAGTGGACTAGCGGGAACACTGGGGAATGAGCAGTTCTTC. Protein sequence: CAWSGLAGTLGNEQFF. Together with reference TRBV30 and TRBJ2-1, the CDR3 gives the full variable domain: SQTIHQWPATLVQPVGSPLSLECTVEGTSNPNLYWYRQAAGRGLQLLFYSVGIGQISSEVPQNLSASRPQDRQFILSSKKLLLSDSGFYLCAWSGLAGTLGNEQFFGPGTRLTVL.

There are a few counts of this clone. J is TRBJ2-7 and V is TRBV7-2, with 10 nucleotides matching TRBD2. This CDR3 has 14 residues. The V segment lost 4 bases and the J segment 5 bases; nucleotides outside the gene matches: 5. Germline V CDR1 and CDR2: SGHTA, FQGNSA. Here the CDR3 reads CASSSGLAVDEQYV. CDR3 DNA: TGTGCCAGCAGCTCCGGACTAGCGGTTGACGAGCAGTACGTC.

This chain joins TRBV11-2 and TRBJ1-1; D uncertain. The CDR3 is made up of 14 amino acids. The ends were cut back, 6 bases at V and 1 base at J, with 12 bases in the middle. Germline CDR1 reads SGHAT; CDR2 reads FQNNGV. CDR3 in DNA: TGTGCCAGCAGGCGCGGATATCAGAACACTGAAGCTTTCTTT. It translates to CASRRGYQNTEAFF.

The table lists this clone with a few counts. The J gene is TRBJ2-7, the V gene TRBV10-3, with 7 bases aligning to TRBD1. The length of the CDR3 is 15 residues. The V and J ends lost 3 bases and 4 bases, in that order; junction bases with no gene match: 9. Germline loops: CDR1 ENHRY, CDR2 SYGVKD. The CDR3 nucleotides are TGTGCCATCAGTGAACAGACAGGGATGGGTTACGAGCAGTACTTC. Protein sequence: CAISEQTGMGYEQYF.

The V gene is TRBV3-1 (or the pseudogene TRBV3-2), the J gene TRBJ2-3; 7 positions agree with TRBD2. Germline CDR1 reads LGHDT; CDR2 reads YNNKEL (reference sequence). The CDR3 sequence is 16 residues long. Trimming removed 1 base from V and 0 bases from J; junction bases left unmatched: 4. CDR3 bases: TGTGCCAGCAGCCAAGGCCTTAGCGGGAGCACAGATACGCAGTATTTT. It is translated as CASSQGLSGSTDTQYF.

CDR3: CASSFETGGITEAFF. The CDR3, as DNA: TGTGCCAGCAGCTTCGAGACAGGGGGCATCACTGAAGCTTTCTTT. The chain recombines TRBV11-2 with TRBJ1-1; 10 bases line up with TRBD1. Germline CDR1 is SGHAT and CDR2 is FQNNGV. Trimming took 3 bases from V and 4 from J; bases not matched to a gene: 5. This CDR3 is built from 15 residues.

The J gene is TRBJ2-7, the V gene TRBV7-9; 9 bases line up with TRBD2. V was clipped by 5 bases and J by 2 bases; unmatched bases: 4. CDR1 and CDR2 from the germline V gene are SEHNR and FQNEAQ (reference sequence). This CDR3 is built from 14 residues. The CDR3 spells CASSAIAGAYEQYF. CDR3 coding DNA: TGTGCCAGCAGCGCAATAGCGGGGGCCTACGAGCAGTACTTC.

This chain joins TRBV5-4 and TRBJ2-2; 10 nucleotides line up with TRBD2. CDR1 and CDR2 from the germline V gene are SGHNT and YYREEE (reference sequence). The CDR3 runs to 17 residues. V shed 4 bases and J 4 bases; nucleotides not matched to a gene: 10. The CDR3 region is CASSPSGGAVGTGELFF. Here the CDR3 DNA reads TGTGCCAGCAGCCCAAGCGGGGGGGCCGTAGGCACCGGGGAGCTGTTTTTT.

The chain couples TRBV19 to TRBJ1-1, with D uncertain. This CDR3 spans 16 amino acids. V was clipped by 3 bases and J by 1 base, with 15 bases between them. Germline CDR1 is LNHDA and CDR2 is SQIVND (reference sequence). CDR3 nucleotides: TGTGCCAGTAGTATCGAGGGCCTTGTGGGGAACACTGAAGCTTTCTTT. Its translation: CASSIEGLVGNTEAFF.

V is TRBV5-5 and J is TRBJ1-2, with 11 bases matching TRBD1. Losses at the gene ends were 4 bases for V and 7 bases for J; bases not matched to a gene: 9. This CDR3 is 15 amino acids long. Germline CDR1 SGHKS, CDR2 YYEKEE (reference sequence). The CDR3 reads CASSPTGTGGFGYTF. CDR3 in DNA: TGTGCCAGCAGCCCCACCGGGACAGGGGGATTTGGCTACACCTTC.

This clone appeared a few times. The rearrangement links TRBV6-5 to TRBJ1-1; 8 bases line up with TRBD1. Germline V gives CDR1 MNHEY, CDR2 SVGAGI. This CDR3 is 13 amino acids long. With 4 bases clipped from V and 6 bases from J, the junction kept 4 bases outside the gene matches. The CDR3 loop reads CASSSGQGAEAFF. CDR3 nucleotide sequence: TGTGCCAGCAGTTCCGGACAGGGTGCTGAAGCTTTCTTT.

The gene calls are TRBV19 and TRBJ2-6, with 10 bases identical to TRBD1. Trimming removed 9 bases from V and 4 bases from J; junction bases left unmatched: 6. This CDR3 region has 15 residues. Germline CDR1 LNHDA, CDR2 SQIVND (reference sequence). CDR3 sequence (DNA): TGTGCCAGCAAAGGACAGGGGGTAGGGGCCAACGTCCTGACTTTC. Protein: CASKGQGVGANVLTF.

The chain is built from TRBV28 and TRBJ2-2, with 11 bases identical to TRBD1. J lost 6 bases, V lost 6 bases, and 6 bases had no gene match. CDR3 length: 15 residues. Germline CDR1 MDHEN, CDR2 SYDVKM. CDR3 DNA: TGTGCCAGCAGCACCGGGACAGGGGGATCCGGGGAGCTGTTTTTT. The encoded protein is CASSTGTGGSGELFF.

The chain recombines TRBV6-4 with TRBJ1-2; perhaps TRBD1 as D (5 bases). The CDR3 covers 13 residues. Per the germline V gene, CDR1 is MRHNA and CDR2 is SNTAGT. Trimming left V 6 bases short and J 8 bases short, with 16 bases between. DNA of the CDR3: TGTGCCAGCAGCCCGACCGGGACTAGAGGCTACACCTTC. Translating it yields CASSPTGTRGYTF.

The rearrangement joins TRBV29-1 to TRBJ1-2, with TRBD1 identical over 7 bases. The germline V gene has CDR1 SQVTM and CDR2 ANQGSEA. V shed 7 bases and J 6 bases; nucleotides not matched to a gene: 11. This CDR3 spans 13 amino acids. CDR3: CSAPKQGLHGYTF. The CDR3 DNA reads TGCAGCGCACCTAAACAGGGGTTACATGGCTACACCTTC.

The genes are TRBV2 and TRBJ2-4; the match to TRBD2 covers 8 bases. Germline CDR1 and CDR2: SNHLY and FYNNEI. The CDR3 length is 15 residues. J gave up 0 bases and V 7 bases, and 5 bases lay outside the gene matches. The CDR3 spells CASNGLALAKNIQYF. The CDR3 bases are TGTGCCAGCAATGGACTAGCACTAGCCAAAAACATTCAGTACTTC.

V is TRBV5-4 and J is TRBJ1-1; D not certain. CDR3 length: 13 residues. Trimming took 0 bases from V and 8 from J, leaving 11 bases between them. Looked up from germline, CDR1 is SGHNT and CDR2 is YYREEE (reference sequence). The CDR3 region is CASSLESRGEAFF. CDR3 DNA sequence: TGTGCCAGCAGCTTGGAAAGTCGTGGCGAAGCTTTCTTT.

The chain couples TRBV29-1 to TRBJ2-3; TRBD2 is a possible D gene (6 bases). This CDR3 has 16 residues. Trimming removed 6 bases from V and 3 bases from J, with 22 bases in between. Germline CDR1 and CDR2: SQVTM and ANQGSEA. CDR3 in DNA: TGCAGCGTCTCCCATCGGCTCAGCGGAGGGACAGATACGCAGTATTTT. Its protein is CSVSHRLSGGTDTQYF.